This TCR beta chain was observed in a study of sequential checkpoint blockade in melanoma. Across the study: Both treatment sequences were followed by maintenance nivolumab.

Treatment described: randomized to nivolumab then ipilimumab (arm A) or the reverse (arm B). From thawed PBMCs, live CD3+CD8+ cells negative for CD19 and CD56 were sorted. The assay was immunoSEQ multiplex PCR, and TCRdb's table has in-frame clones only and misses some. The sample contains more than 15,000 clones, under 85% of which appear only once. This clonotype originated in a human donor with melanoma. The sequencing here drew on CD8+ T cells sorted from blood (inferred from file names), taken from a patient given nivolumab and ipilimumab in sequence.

CDR3 bases: TGTGCCAGCAGCCAAACAGGGACTGGGGCCAACGTCCTGACTTTC. Its protein product is CASSQTGTGANVLTF. The chain is built from TRBV14 and TRBJ2-6; TRBD1 is a possible D gene (6 bases). This CDR3 contains 15 residues. V lost 2 bases, J lost 2 bases, and 7 bases lay in between. CDR1 is SGHDN, CDR2 FVKESK, per germline.